The 14 T cell receptor beta chains below all came from one sample that was sequenced in a study of metastatic and nonmetastatic thyroid tumors. Among the patients, none had received any treatment before thyroid surgery. Through MiXCR, TCRdb re-clonotyped the PCR reads. The repertoire has about 92,000 clones, more than 12% of them found once; the top ten carry 3.6%. Material: blood. The source of these receptors is a female donor with papillary thyroid cancer or a benign thyroid nodule (not recorded which). Some clones in this sample may be carry-over from other donors' samples.

Ten or more counts support this clone. Other DNA sequences of this sample code for an identical CDR3. The chain employs TRBV12-3 or TRBV12-4 and TRBJ2-5; 7 bases map to TRBD1. The V segment lost 6 bases and the J segment 5 bases; nucleotides outside the gene matches: 12. This CDR3 region has 15 residues. This chain's CDR3 is CASSPLGGSGETQYF. The CDR3 coding sequence is TGTGCCAGCAGCCCCTTAGGGGGCTCGGGTGAGACCCAGTACTTC.

This clone was seen at least ten times. The chain has TRBV27 and TRBJ1-5; maybe TRBD1 (5 bases). V lost 2 bases to trimming and J lost 4 bases, with 12 bases between them. Germline V gives CDR1 MNHEY, CDR2 SMNVEV (reference sequence). The CDR3 totals 15 residues. The CDR3 region is CASSLLGGRNQPQHF. CDR3 coding DNA: TGTGCCAGCAGTTTACTGGGGGGTAGGAATCAGCCCCAGCATTTT.

This clone was recorded many times. The V and J genes are TRBV4-2 and TRBJ2-7, with D perhaps matching TRBD2 (5 bases). V was clipped by 3 bases and J by 4 bases, with 16 bases between them. The CDR3 length is 15 residues. CDR1 LGHNA and CDR2 YNFKEQ come from the germline V gene. CDR3 DNA sequence: TGTGCCAGCAGCCATTCCTGGACCGGGGAGTACGAGCAGTACTTC. Translating gives CASSHSWTGEYEQYF.

The CDR3 bases are TGTGCCAGCAGCTTAACTCTGGCGACCGAGCAGTACTTC. It encodes CASSLTLATEQYF. The chain carries TRBV7-9 and TRBJ2-7; D unresolved. This CDR3 comprises 13 residues. Trimming removed 2 bases from V and 6 bases from J, with 11 bases in between. Germline CDR1 SEHNR, CDR2 FQNEAQ (reference sequence).

V usage is TRBV7-2 and J usage is TRBJ2-5; TRBD2 is a possible D gene (6 bases). The CDR3 consists of 17 residues. The germline V gene has CDR1 SGHTA and CDR2 FQGNSA. The V end was cut by 4 bases, the J end by 5 bases, with 23 bases between. Here the CDR3 DNA reads TGTGCCAGCAGCTCCCCCCGGGGTCCAGGGAGGTTGGAGACCCAGTACTTC. Residues: CASSSPRGPGRLETQYF.

This clone showed up many times. V and J are TRBV4-1 and TRBJ2-1; 9 nucleotides align to TRBD2. CDR3 size: 16 residues. CDR1 and CDR2 (germline): MGHRA, YSYEKL. The V segment lost 10 bases and the J segment 5 bases; nucleotides outside the gene matches: 15. CDR3 in amino acids: CATTPLGGGDNNEQFF. The CDR3 DNA is TGCGCCACTACACCTCTGGGCGGGGGGGATAACAATGAGCAGTTCTTC.

Comments on this clone: This may be a read error: a much more frequent sequence differs by one nucleotide. The genes are TRBV5-4 and TRBJ1-1; unclear D gene. This CDR3 contains 13 residues. Germline V gene data show CDR1 as SGHNT and CDR2 as YYREEE (reference sequence). The ends were cut back, 4 bases at V and 5 bases at J, with 12 bases in the middle. The CDR3 DNA is TGTGCCAGCAGCGTCAGGCCCCAAACTGAAGCTTTCTTT. Its protein product is CASSVRPQTEAFF. Full variable domain (missing parts from reference TRBV5-4 and TRBJ1-1): ETGVTQSPTHLIKTRGQQVTLRCSSQSGHNTVSWYQQALGQGPQFIFQYYREEENGRGNFPPRFSGLQFPNYSSELNVNALELDDSALYLCASSVRPQTEAFFGQGTRLTVV.

This clone has a count of ten or more. The V call is TRBV12-3 or TRBV12-4, the J call TRBJ1-5; 8 bases agree with TRBD1. After removal of 6 bases from V and 4 bases from J, the junction contained 2 bases not matched to a gene. The CDR3 sequence is 13 residues long. CDR3 coding DNA: TGTGCCAGCAGGGACAGGGAGAATCAGCCCCAGCATTTT. This gives the protein CASRDRENQPQHF.

This clone was found many times. The chain links TRBV4-2 to TRBJ1-1; D is ambiguous. This CDR3 has 13 amino acids. Per germline, CDR1 LGHNA and CDR2 YNFKEQ. V was trimmed by 1 base and J by 5 bases, leaving 8 bases between them. This chain's CDR3 is CASSQARGTEAFF. CDR3 nucleotides: TGTGCCAGCAGCCAAGCTCGGGGTACTGAAGCTTTCTTT.

In its sample, this clone was seen many times. V gene TRBV5-1 combines with J gene TRBJ2-7, with 9 bases fitting TRBD1. V shed 0 bases and J 1 base; nucleotides not matched to a gene: 2. Germline CDR1 reads SGHRS; CDR2 reads YFSETQ. The CDR3 consists of 15 residues. The CDR3 is CASSLGQGDSYEQYF. The CDR3 coding sequence is TGCGCCAGCAGCTTGGGACAGGGGGATTCCTACGAGCAGTACTTC. Supplemented by reference TRBV5-1 and TRBJ2-7, the full variable domain reads KAGVTQTPRYLIKTRGQQVTLSCSPISGHRSVSWYQQTPGQGLQFLFEYFSETQRNKGNFPGRFSGRQFSNSRSEMNVSTLELGDSALYLCASSLGQGDSYEQYFGPGTRLTVT.

There are many counts of this clone. The V call is TRBV14, the J call TRBJ2-1, with D unresolved. The ends were cut back, 4 bases at V and 10 bases at J, with 11 bases in the middle. Germline values: CDR1 SGHDN, CDR2 FVKESK. This CDR3 contains 12 residues. The CDR3 region is CASSPNRREQFF. CDR3 coding DNA: TGTGCCAGCAGCCCAAATCGTCGGGAGCAGTTCTTC.

This clone was recorded many times. This chain uses TRBV20-1 with TRBJ1-1, with D uncertain. Germline CDR1 reads DFQATT; CDR2 reads SNEGSKA (reference sequence). V was cut by 0 bases and J by 3 bases, with 8 bases left in between. The CDR3 has 13 amino acids. CDR3 region: CSARDRMDTEAFF. The CDR3 nucleotides read TGCAGTGCTAGAGATCGTATGGACACTGAAGCTTTCTTT.

This clone was recorded a few times. CDR3 loop: CASSSARSYNEQFF. The CDR3, as DNA: TGTGCCAGCAGTTCGGCTAGATCTTACAATGAGCAGTTCTTC. The rearrangement links TRBV2 to TRBJ2-1; D gene ambiguous. CDR3 length equals 14 residues. The V end was cut by 5 bases, the J end by 4 bases, with 12 bases between. Germline values: CDR1 SNHLY, CDR2 FYNNEI.

This clone has a count of ten or more. The chain recombines TRBV13 with TRBJ1-3; possible D gene TRBD1, 5 bases. Deletions cut 5 bases from V and 4 bases from J, with 15 bases between. The germline V gene encodes CDR1 PRHDT and CDR2 FYEKMQ (reference sequence). The CDR3 covers 15 residues. The CDR3 DNA sequence: TGTGCCAGCAGCCCGGGACCCGCCGACGGAAACACCATATATTTT. This sequence encodes CASSPGPADGNTIYF.